This entry lists 5 T cell receptor beta chains sequenced from one sample in a study of cytomegalovirus exposure and HLA in healthy donors. Amplification used 60 Vbeta primers and 13 Jbeta primers. The method was immunoSEQ multiplex PCR; TCRdb's version includes in-frame clones alone and lacks a portion of them. The sample holds 120,000 or so clones; more than 65% are singletons and the top ten take 4%. The sequencing input was PBMCs. These receptor sequences come from a man between 18 and 35 years old in good health and CMV-seropositive.

CDR3 bases: TGTGCCAGTGCGGTCGAGCAAGAGACCCAGTACTTC. The encoded protein is CASAVEQETQYF. The V and J genes are TRBV7-2 and TRBJ2-5; no reliable D call. Germline loops: CDR1 SGHTA, CDR2 FQGNSA. The V end was cut by 9 bases, the J end by 2 bases, with 10 bases between. CDR3 length equals 12 residues.

The chain employs TRBV27 and TRBJ2-1; TRBD2 aligns across 11 bases. CDR1 MNHEY and CDR2 SMNVEV come from the germline V gene (reference sequence). The length of the CDR3 is 18 residues. The J segment lost 5 bases and the V segment lost 7 bases, leaving 16 bases of the junction unmatched. In DNA, the CDR3 is TGTGCCAGCAATAGGGTACCGATAGCGGGGGGGTCGAACAATGAGCAGTTCTTC. Translation gives CASNRVPIAGGSNNEQFF.

The V and J genes are TRBV6-5 and TRBJ2-6; D is unresolved. The germline V gene encodes CDR1 MNHEY and CDR2 SVGAGI. The CDR3 sequence is 15 residues long. V lost 5 bases, J lost 0 bases, and 8 bases lay in between. The CDR3 DNA sequence: TGTGCCAGCAGTCCCACAAGCTCTGGGGCCAACGTCCTGACTTTC. Amino acid sequence: CASSPTSSGANVLTF.

The chain combines TRBV5-6 with TRBJ2-3, with 13 bases matching TRBD2. Per germline, CDR1 SGHDT and CDR2 YYEEEE. The V gene end was trimmed by 1 base and the J gene end by 4 bases; junction bases not matched to a gene: 9. The CDR3 has 18 amino acids. CDR3 sequence: CASSLISTSGGAADTQYF. In DNA, the CDR3 is TGTGCCAGCAGCTTGATTTCAACTAGCGGGGGGGCAGCAGATACGCAGTATTTT.

For this clone: The sample contains more than one DNA sequence encoding this CDR3. V is TRBV18 and J is TRBJ1-1, with D possibly matching TRBD1 (5 bases). CDR1 KGHSH and CDR2 LQKENI come from the germline V gene. V lost 6 bases to trimming and J lost 1 base, with 9 bases between them. The CDR3 contains 13 residues. In DNA form, the CDR3 reads TGTGCCAGCTCTCCAACAGGGAACACTGAAGCTTTCTTT. Translating gives CASSPTGNTEAFF.